A selection of T cell receptor beta chains follows, all from one sample in a study of naive and memory T cell subsets. From the UMI-ligation and nested PCR reads, TCRdb called clonotypes with MiXCR, one entry per CDR3 protein. The top ten hold 3% to 5% of the sample, which has about 37,000 distinct CDR3 sequences, about 10% seen once. Specimen: skin, collected from a tuberculin skin test site. These TCRs come from an adult in good health. Each CDR3 is given with its conserved first and last residue. D genes are given only for firm matches. The size of a clone is reported for some rows only, either as once, few or many, or as a class for expanded clones.

DNA,CDR3,V,size,J,D,length
TGCGCCAGCAGCGCAACAGGAGACTATGGCTACACCTTC,CASSATGDYGYTF,TRBV5-1,.,TRBJ1-2,.,13
TGTGCCAGCAGCGAGACAGGGGGCCACTACGAGCAGTACTTC,CASSETGGHYEQYF,TRBV7-2,many,TRBJ2-7,TRBD1,14
TGTGCCAGCTCACCACCGGGAGACACTGAAGCTTTCTTT,CASSPPGDTEAFF,TRBV18,many,TRBJ1-1,.,13
TGTGCCAGCAGCTTACCGGACTGGAATGAGCAGTTCTTC,CASSLPDWNEQFF,TRBV13,.,TRBJ2-1,.,13
TGTGCCAGCAGCGGATTACTAGCGGGAGAGGAGACGGGCGATGAGCAGTTCTTC,CASSGLLAGEETGDEQFF,TRBV2,few,TRBJ2-1,TRBD2,18
TGTGCCACCAGCAGAATTCTACAGGCTAATGAAAAACTGTTTTTT,CATSRILQANEKLFF,TRBV15,.,TRBJ1-4,.,15
TGTGCCAGCAGCTTAAGGACAGATATTAATGAAAAACTGTTTTTT,CASSLRTDINEKLFF,TRBV13,few,TRBJ1-4,.,15
TGTGCCAGCAGTGATTACGAGCAGTACTTC,CASSDYEQYF,TRBV6-6,.,TRBJ2-7,.,10
TGCAGCGTCTCGGGACAGACCAACACTGAAGCTTTCTTT,CSVSGQTNTEAFF,TRBV29-1,medium-sized,TRBJ1-1,TRBD1,13
TGTGCCATCAGTGGGGGTCTGGGCCGAGTTGAAGCTTTCTTT,CAISGGLGRVEAFF,TRBV10-3,.,TRBJ1-1,.,14
TGTGCCAGCAGCGGGTCCGACAGGGCCCAAGAGACCCAGTACTTC,CASSGSDRAQETQYF,TRBV11-2,few,TRBJ2-5,TRBD1,15
TGCAGTGCTGAACCCGGGACAGCTCGGCAGCCCCAGCATTTT,CSAEPGTARQPQHF,TRBV20-1,many,TRBJ1-5,TRBD1,14
TGTGCCAGCAGCCCACGGCCCGGAGACGAGCAGTACTTC,CASSPRPGDEQYF,TRBV7-2,many,TRBJ2-7,.,13
TGTGCCAGCAGTTTCGACAGAAACAATCAGCCCCAGCATTTT,CASSFDRNNQPQHF,TRBV27,.,TRBJ1-5,.,14
TGCAGCGCCGAGGGGGACAGGGCCTACGAGCAGTACTTC,CSAEGDRAYEQYF,TRBV29-1,many,TRBJ2-7,TRBD1,13
TGTGCCAGTAGTGTTATAGCGGGAGGACCCGGGGGGCACAATGAGCAGTTCTTC,CASSVIAGGPGGHNEQFF,TRBV19,few,TRBJ2-1,TRBD2,18
TGCAGTGCGACGGGGGGACAGGGGGCTGACTATGGCTACACCTTC,CSATGGQGADYGYTF,TRBV20-1,many,TRBJ1-2,TRBD1,15
TGTGCCAGCAGTTTCCCCATATCCGGGGGATGGGGATCACCCCTCCACTTT,CASSFPISGGWGSPLHF,TRBV12-3/TRBV12-4,few,TRBJ1-6,.,17
TGCAGCGTTGCGGCAGCGAACACTGAAGCTTTCTTT,CSVAAANTEAFF,TRBV29-1,.,TRBJ1-1,.,12
TGTGCCAGCAGTCCTGCTGTGCAGAGAGGAAACACCATATATTTT,CASSPAVQRGNTIYF,TRBV27,.,TRBJ1-3,.,15
TGCGCCAGCAGCCAAGACCCCGGGACACCCGTCCACAATGAGCAGTTCTTC,CASSQDPGTPVHNEQFF,TRBV4-1,.,TRBJ2-1,.,17
TGTGCCAGCGGGGACAGGGGGCTGAATCAGCCCCAGCATTTT,CASGDRGLNQPQHF,TRBV3-1,many,TRBJ1-5,TRBD1,14
TGTGCCAGCAGCCAACAGGGAGCTTCTGAAGCTTTCTTT,CASSQQGASEAFF,TRBV7-9,.,TRBJ1-1,.,13
TGTGCCAGCAGTTTAGATCTTGGAAGGGGGGTAGGCACTGAAGCTTTCTTT,CASSLDLGRGVGTEAFF,TRBV12-3/TRBV12-4,few,TRBJ1-1,.,17
TGTGCCTGGAGTGTAAGGAGTCGGGAGACCCAGTACTTC,CAWSVRSRETQYF,TRBV30,many,TRBJ2-5,.,13
TGTGCCACCGCCCTGACTAGCAATCAGCCCCAGCATTTT,CATALTSNQPQHF,TRBV6-5,medium-sized,TRBJ1-5,.,13
TGTGCCAGCAGCTTGAAGGTGAGCTCCTACAATGAGCAGTTCTTC,CASSLKVSSYNEQFF,TRBV5-4,.,TRBJ2-1,.,15
TGTGCCAGCTCACCACCTACGAACACTGAAGCTTTCTTT,CASSPPTNTEAFF,TRBV18,.,TRBJ1-1,.,13
TGTGCCAGCAGTGTAACTCCGGTTAATGAAAAACTGTTTTTT,CASSVTPVNEKLFF,TRBV6-1,.,TRBJ1-4,.,14
TGTGCCAGCAGTTTAGCTGGCCATTCCAATGAGCAGTTCTTC,CASSLAGHSNEQFF,TRBV12-3/TRBV12-4,medium-sized,TRBJ2-1,.,14
TGCAGTGCTAGACTAGCGGGAGCATACGAGCAGTACTTC,CSARLAGAYEQYF,TRBV20-1,many,TRBJ2-7,TRBD2,13
TGCGCCAGCAGCTTGGCCGGCGGGGGCTCGATCAATGAGCAGTTCTTC,CASSLAGGGSINEQFF,TRBV5-1,few,TRBJ2-1,.,16
TGTGCCACCAGAAGCTCGCGGGATGAGCAGTTCTTC,CATRSSRDEQFF,TRBV24-1,many,TRBJ2-1,.,12
TGCAGTGCTAGAGATCTCCCGCGGGAGGGCCCCACCGGGGAGCTGTTTTTT,CSARDLPREGPTGELFF,TRBV20-1,many,TRBJ2-2,TRBD2,17
TGTGCCAGCAGCTTAGCTGGGCCTTATGGAAACACCATATATTTT,CASSLAGPYGNTIYF,TRBV7-9,many,TRBJ1-3,.,15
TGCGCCAGCAGAGATGGGGCTACAGGGGGGAATGAGCAGTTCTTC,CASRDGATGGNEQFF,TRBV5-1,few,TRBJ2-1,TRBD1,15
TGCAGTGCTAGAGATTTTGCACAGGGTCACGAGCAGTACTTC,CSARDFAQGHEQYF,TRBV20-1,many,TRBJ2-7,.,14
TGTGCCATCAGTGAGTCAACAGGGAAGGGGTTGAACACTGAAGCTTTCTTT,CAISESTGKGLNTEAFF,TRBV10-3,many,TRBJ1-1,.,17
TGTGCCAGCAGCTTTGGCGGTTACAATGAGCAGTTCTTC,CASSFGGYNEQFF,TRBV11-2,few,TRBJ2-1,.,13
TGTGCCAGCAGCCTATCCCGGTCGGGTAAGGCAGAGACCCAGTACTTC,CASSLSRSGKAETQYF,TRBV7-2,medium-sized,TRBJ2-5,.,16
TGCAGCGTCCCGGACATCCGCTATGGCTACACCTTC,CSVPDIRYGYTF,TRBV29-1,few,TRBJ1-2,.,12
TGCAGTGCCATCCCGGGGAAGGGCTACACCGGGGAGCTGTTTTTT,CSAIPGKGYTGELFF,TRBV20-1,.,TRBJ2-2,.,15
TGCAGCGTTGGATTGTCCGGGAGGGATGGCTACACCTTC,CSVGLSGRDGYTF,TRBV29-1,.,TRBJ1-2,.,13
TGCGCCAGCAGCAATCAGGGGAGCTATGGCTACACCTTC,CASSNQGSYGYTF,TRBV5-1,.,TRBJ1-2,.,13
TGTGCCAGCAGCCACGACACCGGGGAGCTGTTTTTT,CASSHDTGELFF,TRBV3-1,many,TRBJ2-2,.,12
TGTGCCAGCAGCCAAGTGGGGTTAGGGCAGCCCCAGAATTTT,CASSQVGLGQPQNF,TRBV3-1,.,TRBJ1-5,.,14
TGTGCCAGCAGCCCTGAGGGCCTTAACTATGGCTACACCTTC,CASSPEGLNYGYTF,TRBV7-9,few,TRBJ1-2,.,14
TGTGCCAGCAGTTGGGGACAGGAGCATGAGCAGTTCTTC,CASSWGQEHEQFF,TRBV28,few,TRBJ2-1,TRBD1,13